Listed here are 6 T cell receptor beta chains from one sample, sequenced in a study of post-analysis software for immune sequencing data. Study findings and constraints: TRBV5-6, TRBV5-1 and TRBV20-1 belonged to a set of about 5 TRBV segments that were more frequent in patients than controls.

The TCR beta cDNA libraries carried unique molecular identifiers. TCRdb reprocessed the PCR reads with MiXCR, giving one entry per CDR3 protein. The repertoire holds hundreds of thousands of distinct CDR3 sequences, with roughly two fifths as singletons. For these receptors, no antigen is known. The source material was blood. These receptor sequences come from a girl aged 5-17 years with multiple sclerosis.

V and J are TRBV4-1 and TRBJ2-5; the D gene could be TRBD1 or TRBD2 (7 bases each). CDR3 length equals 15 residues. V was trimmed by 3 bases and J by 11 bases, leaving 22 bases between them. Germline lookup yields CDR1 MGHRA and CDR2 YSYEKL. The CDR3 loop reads CASSQTRGGLGEQYF. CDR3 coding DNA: TGCGCCAGCAGCCAGACCAGGGGGGGCCTGGGAGAGCAGTACTTC.

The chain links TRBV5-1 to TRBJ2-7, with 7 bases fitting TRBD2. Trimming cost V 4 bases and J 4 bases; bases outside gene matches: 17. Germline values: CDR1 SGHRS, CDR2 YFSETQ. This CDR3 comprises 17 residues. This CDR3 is CASSRGVVSQGSYEQYF. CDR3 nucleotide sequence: TGCGCCAGCAGCCGGGGGGTAGTATCGCAGGGCTCGTACGAGCAGTACTTC.

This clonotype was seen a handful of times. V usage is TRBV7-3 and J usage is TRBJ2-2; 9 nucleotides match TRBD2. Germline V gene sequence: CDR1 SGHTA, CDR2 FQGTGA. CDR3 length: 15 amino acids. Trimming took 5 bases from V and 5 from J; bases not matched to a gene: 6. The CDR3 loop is CASSLSGGGTGELFF. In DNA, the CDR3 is TGTGCCAGCAGCCTTAGCGGGGGTGGAACCGGGGAGCTGTTTTTT.

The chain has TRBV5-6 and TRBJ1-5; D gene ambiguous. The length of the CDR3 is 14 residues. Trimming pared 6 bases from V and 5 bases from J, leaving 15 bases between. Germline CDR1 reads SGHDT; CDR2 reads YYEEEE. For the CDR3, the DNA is TGTGCCAGCACCAAAGGTGGGGTAGATCAGCCCCAGCATTTT. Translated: CASTKGGVDQPQHF.

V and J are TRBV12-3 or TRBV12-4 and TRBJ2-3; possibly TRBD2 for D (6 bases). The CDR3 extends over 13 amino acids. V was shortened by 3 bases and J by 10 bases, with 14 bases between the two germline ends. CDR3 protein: CASSFEGGSAQYF. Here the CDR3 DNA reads TGTGCCAGCAGTTTCGAGGGAGGTTCGGCGCAGTATTTT.

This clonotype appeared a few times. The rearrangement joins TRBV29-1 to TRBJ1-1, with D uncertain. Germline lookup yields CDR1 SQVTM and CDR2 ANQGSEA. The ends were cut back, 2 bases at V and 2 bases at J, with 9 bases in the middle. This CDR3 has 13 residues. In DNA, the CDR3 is TGCAGCGTTGAATTGGTGGCAAACACTGAAGCTTTCTTT. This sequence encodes CSVELVANTEAFF.